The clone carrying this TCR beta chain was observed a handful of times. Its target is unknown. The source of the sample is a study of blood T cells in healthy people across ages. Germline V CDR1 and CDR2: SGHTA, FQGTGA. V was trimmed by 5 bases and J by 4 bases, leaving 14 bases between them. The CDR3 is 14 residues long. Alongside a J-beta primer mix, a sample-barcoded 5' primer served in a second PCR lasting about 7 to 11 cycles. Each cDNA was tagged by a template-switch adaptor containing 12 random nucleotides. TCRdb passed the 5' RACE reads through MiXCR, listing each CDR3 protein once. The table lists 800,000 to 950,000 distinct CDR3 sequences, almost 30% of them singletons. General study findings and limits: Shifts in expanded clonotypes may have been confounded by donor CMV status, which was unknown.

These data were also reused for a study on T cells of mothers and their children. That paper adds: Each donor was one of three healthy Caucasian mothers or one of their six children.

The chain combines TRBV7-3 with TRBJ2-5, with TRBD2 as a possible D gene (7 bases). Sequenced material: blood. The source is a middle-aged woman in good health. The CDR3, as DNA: TGTGCCAGCAGCAGGGGGGGGGCAGGAGAGACCCAGTACTTC. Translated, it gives CASSRGGAGETQYF.